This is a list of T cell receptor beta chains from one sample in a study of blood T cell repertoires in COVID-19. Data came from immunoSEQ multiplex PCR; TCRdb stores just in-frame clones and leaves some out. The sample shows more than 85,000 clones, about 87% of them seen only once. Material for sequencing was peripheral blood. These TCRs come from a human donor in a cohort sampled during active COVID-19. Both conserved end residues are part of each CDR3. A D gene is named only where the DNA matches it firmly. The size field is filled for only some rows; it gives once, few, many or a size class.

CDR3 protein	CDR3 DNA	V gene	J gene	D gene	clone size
CASRETQGGFAEAFF	TGTGCCAGCAGGGAAACCCAGGGTGGGTTCGCTGAAGCTTTCTTT	TRBV2	TRBJ1-1	NA	few
CASRYDSGAGYTF	TGTGCCAGCAGGTACGACTCCGGCGCGGGCTACACCTTC	TRBV28	TRBJ1-2	NA	NA
CASSERGTNSNQPQHF	TGTGCCAGCTCAGAGAGAGGGACAAATAGCAATCAGCCCCAGCATTTT	TRBV18	TRBJ1-5	NA	few
CASSYGSQRDYSYNEQFF	TGTGCCAGCAGCTACGGAAGCCAGCGGGATTACTCCTACAATGAGCAGTTCTTC	TRBV11-3	TRBJ2-1	TRBD2	NA
CASSQLGGLIYEQYF	TGCGCCAGCAGCCAACTCGGGGGACTAATCTACGAGCAGTACTTC	TRBV5-1	TRBJ2-7	TRBD2	NA
CASSQVAGRTGERGEKLFF	TGTGCCAGCAGCCAAGTTGCCGGCCGGACAGGGGAAAGGGGGGAAAAACTGTTTTTT	TRBV3-1/TRBV3-2	TRBJ1-4	TRBD1	NA
CASSRGLAGLLAGELFF	TGTGCCAGCAGTCGCGGACTAGCGGGCTTGCTCGCCGGGGAGCTGTTTTTT	TRBV6-6	TRBJ2-2	TRBD2	NA
CASSELGGNAYEQYF	TGTGCCAGCAGTGAACTAGGGGGCAATGCCTACGAGCAGTACTTC	TRBV6-1	TRBJ2-7	TRBD1	NA
CASSLSGGKNTEAFF	TGTGCCAGCAGCTTGTCGGGGGGAAAGAACACTGAAGCTTTCTTT	TRBV11-2	TRBJ1-1	NA	NA
CASSPRLAGEYNEQFF	TGTGCCAGCTCACCACGATTGGCGGGAGAGTACAATGAGCAGTTCTTC	TRBV18	TRBJ2-1	TRBD2	NA
CAISSTTPGTNTDTQYF	TGTGCCATCAGCTCGACGACCCCTGGGACTAACACAGATACGCAGTATTTT	TRBV10-3	TRBJ2-3	TRBD2	NA
CASSPRNDREFTDTQYF	TGCGCCAGCAGCCCCCGAAACGACAGGGAATTCACAGATACGCAGTATTTT	TRBV4-1	TRBJ2-3	TRBD1	NA